Listed below are T cell receptor beta chains from one sample, sequenced in a study of blood T cells in healthy people across ages. Using its own MiXCR run on the 5' RACE reads, TCRdb lists one record per CDR3 protein. The repertoire holds about a million distinct CDR3 sequences, with 35% to 40% as singletons. Input material: blood. The receptors come from a man between 18 and 29 years old in good health. The CDR3 runs from the conserved cysteine through the conserved F or W. Fields, in order: CDR3 length, J gene, clone size, V gene, D gene, CDR3 protein, CDR3 DNA. D genes are given only for firm matches. Size is omitted from some rows. Given values are once, few, many or a class for expanded clones.

CDR3 length: 11; J gene: TRBJ1-2; clone size: .; V gene: TRBV7-2; D gene: .; CDR3 protein: CASSLTYGYTF; CDR3 DNA: TGTGCCAGCAGCCTAACCTATGGCTACACCTTC
CDR3 length: 12; J gene: TRBJ2-3; clone size: many; V gene: TRBV12-3/TRBV12-4; D gene: .; CDR3 protein: CASSLQADTQYF; CDR3 DNA: TGTGCCAGCAGTCTACAAGCAGATACGCAGTATTTT
CDR3 length: 13; J gene: TRBJ1-1; clone size: few; V gene: TRBV20-1; D gene: .; CDR3 protein: CSARDIRRVEAFF; CDR3 DNA: TGCAGTGCTAGAGATATTCGCAGAGTTGAAGCTTTCTTT
CDR3 length: 16; J gene: TRBJ1-4; clone size: .; V gene: TRBV3-1; D gene: TRBD1; CDR3 protein: CASSHRTGTGDEKLFF; CDR3 DNA: TGTGCCAGCAGCCACAGAACCGGGACAGGGGACGAAAAACTGTTTTTT
CDR3 length: 14; J gene: TRBJ2-7; clone size: once; V gene: TRBV20-1; D gene: .; CDR3 protein: CSARRVAGRDEQYF; CDR3 DNA: TGCAGTGCTAGACGGGTTGCGGGTCGTGACGAGCAGTACTTC
CDR3 length: 15; J gene: TRBJ2-1; clone size: .; V gene: TRBV20-1; D gene: .; CDR3 protein: CSARERDRFYNEQFF; CDR3 DNA: TGCAGTGCTAGAGAAAGAGACAGGTTCTACAATGAGCAGTTCTTC
CDR3 length: 12; J gene: TRBJ2-3; clone size: few; V gene: TRBV6-2/TRBV6-3; D gene: .; CDR3 protein: CASSSAIRSQYF; CDR3 DNA: TGTGCCAGCAGTTCCGCCATACGGTCGCAGTATTTT
CDR3 length: 13; J gene: TRBJ1-2; clone size: .; V gene: TRBV12-3/TRBV12-4; D gene: .; CDR3 protein: CASSVSARDGYTF; CDR3 DNA: TGTGCCAGCAGTGTATCCGCGCGAGACGGCTACACCTTC
CDR3 length: 16; J gene: TRBJ1-5; clone size: .; V gene: TRBV5-5; D gene: .; CDR3 protein: CASSLGSIPGNQPQHF; CDR3 DNA: TGTGCCAGCAGCTTGGGCAGCATCCCGGGCAATCAGCCCCAGCATTTT
CDR3 length: 17; J gene: TRBJ2-1; clone size: .; V gene: TRBV4-3; D gene: TRBD2; CDR3 protein: CASSQDVGGGTYNEQFF; CDR3 DNA: TGCGCCAGCAGCCAAGATGTGGGCGGGGGGACCTACAATGAGCAGTTCTTC
CDR3 length: 13; J gene: TRBJ1-2; clone size: .; V gene: TRBV12-3/TRBV12-4; D gene: .; CDR3 protein: CAGSKQGAYGYTF; CDR3 DNA: TGTGCCGGCAGTAAACAGGGAGCCTATGGCTACACCTTC
CDR3 length: 14; J gene: TRBJ1-1; clone size: once; V gene: TRBV7-9; D gene: .; CDR3 protein: CASSPFQGDTEAFF; CDR3 DNA: TGTGCCAGCAGCCCGTTCCAGGGAGATACTGAAGCTTTCTTT
CDR3 length: 12; J gene: TRBJ1-1; clone size: .; V gene: TRBV12-3/TRBV12-4; D gene: .; CDR3 protein: CASSFSGPEAFF; CDR3 DNA: TGTGCCAGCAGTTTTTCGGGTCCTGAGGCTTTCTTT
CDR3 length: 14; J gene: TRBJ1-4; clone size: few; V gene: TRBV20-1; D gene: .; CDR3 protein: CSAVEISDNEKLFF; CDR3 DNA: TGCAGTGCAGTAGAAATCAGCGATAATGAAAAACTGTTTTTT
CDR3 length: 14; J gene: TRBJ2-1; clone size: .; V gene: TRBV2; D gene: .; CDR3 protein: CASTYQGQYNEQFF; CDR3 DNA: TGTGCCAGCACCTACCAGGGACAATACAATGAGCAGTTCTTC
CDR3 length: 15; J gene: TRBJ2-1; clone size: many; V gene: TRBV10-3; D gene: .; CDR3 protein: CAISGVARGYNEQFF; CDR3 DNA: TGTGCCATCAGTGGAGTTGCGAGGGGCTACAATGAGCAGTTCTTC
CDR3 length: 17; J gene: TRBJ2-3; clone size: .; V gene: TRBV19; D gene: .; CDR3 protein: CASRMGFRGTYTDTQYF; CDR3 DNA: TGTGCCAGTAGGATGGGATTCCGAGGGACATACACAGATACGCAGTATTTT
CDR3 length: 15; J gene: TRBJ1-5; clone size: many; V gene: TRBV5-1; D gene: .; CDR3 protein: CASSLAGNSNQPQHF; CDR3 DNA: TGTGCCAGCAGTTTAGCGGGGAATAGCAATCAGCCCCAGCATTTT
CDR3 length: 13; J gene: TRBJ1-1; clone size: .; V gene: TRBV20-1; D gene: .; CDR3 protein: CCASSGASPEAFF; CDR3 DNA: TGCTGTGCTAGTTCCGGCGCGAGCCCTGAAGCTTTCTTT
CDR3 length: 14; J gene: TRBJ1-2; clone size: .; V gene: TRBV2; D gene: .; CDR3 protein: CASSEVPKSSGYTF; CDR3 DNA: TGTGCCAGCAGTGAGGTTCCCAAGAGTAGTGGCTACACCTTC
CDR3 length: 14; J gene: TRBJ1-5; clone size: .; V gene: TRBV28; D gene: .; CDR3 protein: CASRWTDSNQPQHF; CDR3 DNA: TGTGCCAGCAGGTGGACAGATAGCAATCAGCCCCAGCATTTT
CDR3 length: 16; J gene: TRBJ1-6; clone size: few; V gene: TRBV27; D gene: TRBD1; CDR3 protein: CASSLSARDRNSPLHF; CDR3 DNA: TGTGCCAGCAGCCTGTCTGCCAGGGACAGGAATTCACCCCTCCACTTT
CDR3 length: 17; J gene: TRBJ1-1; clone size: .; V gene: TRBV30; D gene: .; CDR3 protein: CAWSVRFRKGTNTEAFF; CDR3 DNA: TGTGCCTGGAGTGTACGTTTTAGGAAGGGGACGAACACTGAAGCTTTCTTT
CDR3 length: 15; J gene: TRBJ2-7; clone size: .; V gene: TRBV7-9; D gene: TRBD2; CDR3 protein: CASSFLAGEYNEQYF; CDR3 DNA: TGTGCCAGCAGCTTCCTAGCGGGGGAATACAATGAGCAGTACTTC
CDR3 length: 16; J gene: TRBJ1-1; clone size: few; V gene: TRBV20-1; D gene: .; CDR3 protein: CSARTARERGNTEAFF; CDR3 DNA: TGCAGTGCTAGAACCGCCAGGGAGCGGGGGAACACTGAAGCTTTCTTT
CDR3 length: 15; J gene: TRBJ2-1; clone size: .; V gene: TRBV7-3; D gene: .; CDR3 protein: CASSLSGALGNEQFF; CDR3 DNA: TGTGCCAGCAGCTTATCAGGGGCCTTGGGGAATGAGCAGTTCTTC
CDR3 length: 16; J gene: TRBJ1-5; clone size: .; V gene: TRBV20-1; D gene: .; CDR3 protein: CSAPATGADSNQPQHF; CDR3 DNA: TGCAGTGCTCCGGCGACGGGGGCCGATAGCAATCAGCCCCAGCATTTT
CDR3 length: 13; J gene: TRBJ2-3; clone size: .; V gene: TRBV29-1; D gene: .; CDR3 protein: CSVDGQNTDMQYF; CDR3 DNA: TGCAGCGTTGATGGGCAGAACACAGATATGCAGTATTTT
CDR3 length: 14; J gene: TRBJ1-1; clone size: few; V gene: TRBV4-3; D gene: TRBD1; CDR3 protein: CASSQDGTGTEAFF; CDR3 DNA: TGCGCCAGCAGCCAAGATGGGACAGGCACTGAAGCTTTCTTT
CDR3 length: 17; J gene: TRBJ2-4; clone size: .; V gene: TRBV12-5; D gene: .; CDR3 protein: CASGLATTRLAKNIQYF; CDR3 DNA: TGTGCTAGTGGTTTGGCAACTACGAGGCTAGCCAAAAACATTCAGTACTTC
CDR3 length: 19; J gene: TRBJ1-4; clone size: .; V gene: TRBV27; D gene: .; CDR3 protein: CASRGHRVSPSGANEKLFF; CDR3 DNA: TGTGCCAGCAGGGGACACCGGGTTTCCCCGTCTGGGGCTAATGAAAAACTGTTTTTT
CDR3 length: 16; J gene: TRBJ2-7; clone size: .; V gene: TRBV4-3; D gene: .; CDR3 protein: CASSQDRAGELYEQYF; CDR3 DNA: TGCGCCAGCAGCCAAGATCGGGCAGGGGAACTCTACGAGCAGTACTTC
CDR3 length: 18; J gene: TRBJ1-5; clone size: .; V gene: TRBV6-2/TRBV6-3; D gene: .; CDR3 protein: CASSYSTGQVTGNQPQHF; CDR3 DNA: TGTGCCAGCAGTTACTCGACCGGGCAGGTTACCGGCAATCAGCCCCAGCATTTT
CDR3 length: 16; J gene: TRBJ2-2; clone size: few; V gene: TRBV21-1; D gene: .; CDR3 protein: CASSKVTSPDTGELFF; CDR3 DNA: TGTGCCAGCAGCAAAGTGACTAGCCCGGACACCGGGGAGCTGTTTTTT
CDR3 length: 16; J gene: TRBJ2-1; clone size: .; V gene: TRBV29-1; D gene: .; CDR3 protein: CSVEDREGISYNEQFF; CDR3 DNA: TGCAGCGTTGAAGATCGAGAGGGGATCTCCTACAATGAGCAGTTCTTC
CDR3 length: 17; J gene: TRBJ1-2; clone size: few; V gene: TRBV7-2; D gene: TRBD1; CDR3 protein: CASREPPGQGRHYGYTF; CDR3 DNA: TGTGCCAGCAGAGAACCACCGGGACAGGGGCGTCACTATGGCTACACCTTC
CDR3 length: 16; J gene: TRBJ2-3; clone size: many; V gene: TRBV10-3; D gene: TRBD2; CDR3 protein: CAISEATLSSGGTQYF; CDR3 DNA: TGTGCCATCAGTGAGGCCACCCTCTCTAGCGGGGGAACGCAGTATTTT
CDR3 length: 18; J gene: TRBJ1-2; clone size: few; V gene: TRBV20-1; D gene: TRBD1; CDR3 protein: CSARDLPGTGVDSSGYTF; CDR3 DNA: TGCAGTGCTAGAGATCTCCCCGGGACAGGGGTAGATAGTAGCGGCTACACCTTC
CDR3 length: 11; J gene: TRBJ2-1; clone size: .; V gene: TRBV6-5; D gene: .; CDR3 protein: CASHTGDEQFF; CDR3 DNA: TGTGCCAGCCATACTGGGGATGAGCAGTTCTTC
CDR3 length: 15; J gene: TRBJ1-1; clone size: .; V gene: TRBV3-1; D gene: .; CDR3 protein: CASSQPQTGNTEAFF; CDR3 DNA: TGTGCCAGCAGCCAACCCCAGACCGGTAACACTGAAGCTTTCTTT
CDR3 length: 15; J gene: TRBJ1-5; clone size: .; V gene: TRBV10-3; D gene: TRBD1; CDR3 protein: CAIGSGTGGNQPQHF; CDR3 DNA: TGTGCCATCGGATCAGGGACAGGGGGGAATCAGCCCCAGCATTTT
CDR3 length: 13; J gene: TRBJ1-2; clone size: .; V gene: TRBV27; D gene: .; CDR3 protein: CASSSSGGGGYTF; CDR3 DNA: TGTGCCAGCAGTTCATCGGGGGGGGGTGGCTACACCTTC
CDR3 length: 15; J gene: TRBJ1-2; clone size: .; V gene: TRBV5-4; D gene: .; CDR3 protein: CASSLTRASHYGYTF; CDR3 DNA: TGTGCCAGCAGCTTGACTCGAGCCAGCCACTATGGCTACACCTTC
CDR3 length: 17; J gene: TRBJ1-1; clone size: .; V gene: TRBV7-2; D gene: .; CDR3 protein: CASSSTAKGGRNTEAFF; CDR3 DNA: TGTGCCAGCAGCTCCACCGCGAAGGGGGGAAGGAACACTGAAGCTTTCTTT
CDR3 length: 17; J gene: TRBJ2-5; clone size: .; V gene: TRBV11-2; D gene: .; CDR3 protein: CASSLATGGEKGRTQYF; CDR3 DNA: TGTGCCAGCAGCTTGGCCACAGGAGGAGAAAAGGGAAGGACCCAGTACTTC
CDR3 length: 15; J gene: TRBJ2-7; clone size: few; V gene: TRBV11-2; D gene: .; CDR3 protein: CASSSQVASLYEQYF; CDR3 DNA: TGTGCCAGCAGCTCCCAAGTAGCTTCCCTCTACGAGCAGTACTTC